Sequencing of this T cell receptor beta chain was carried out in a study of cytomegalovirus exposure and HLA in healthy donors. Germline V lookup: CDR1 SNHLY, CDR2 FYNNEI. This CDR3 spans 14 amino acids. Trimming took 6 bases from V and 1 from J, leaving 13 bases between them. Amplification used 60 Vbeta primers and 13 Jbeta primers. Profiling relied on immunoSEQ multiplex PCR, and the TCRdb table lists in-frame clones only, not all of them. Of about 50,000 clones listed, around 80% are singletons. This TCR was sampled from a man aged 25-45 years in good health and CMV-seropositive. Sequencing input: PBMCs. The V and J genes are TRBV2 and TRBJ2-7, with D tentatively TRBD1 (6 bases). CDR3 sequence: CASSGQHSSYEQYF. The CDR3 coding sequence is TGTGCCAGCAGCGGACAGCATAGTTCCTACGAGCAGTACTTC.